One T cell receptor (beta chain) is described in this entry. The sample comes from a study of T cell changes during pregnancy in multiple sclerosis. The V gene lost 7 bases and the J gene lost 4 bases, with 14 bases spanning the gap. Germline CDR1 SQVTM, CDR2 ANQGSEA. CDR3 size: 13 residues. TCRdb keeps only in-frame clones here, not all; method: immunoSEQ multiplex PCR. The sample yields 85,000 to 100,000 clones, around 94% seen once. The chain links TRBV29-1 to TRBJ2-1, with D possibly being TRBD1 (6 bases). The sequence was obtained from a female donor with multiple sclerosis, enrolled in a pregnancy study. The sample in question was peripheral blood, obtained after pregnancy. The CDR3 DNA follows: TGCAGCGCGACACATGGACAGTACAATGAGCAGTTCTTC. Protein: CSATHGQYNEQFF.